The 12 T cell receptor beta chains presented below share a single source sample, sequenced in a study of patients and donors after allogeneic stem cell transplantation (dated by TCRdb to 2018 to 2021). Library preparation was by RT-PCR. This sample was sequenced with a NextSeq 550. TCRdb reran the public reads through fastp at Q25 and MiXCR, keeping productive beta chains. Every distinct CDR3 protein forms one entry, paired with its most common genes and DNA. The sample yields some 87,000 distinct CDR3 sequences; roughly 50% were counted once. The ten largest make up roughly three fifths of the sample. Sequenced material: blood, either unsorted or a sorted T cell fraction (not recorded which). Every receptor here comes from a human donor who was either an allogeneic HSCT recipient or a stem cell or donor lymphocyte infusion donor (not recorded which). It is not recorded whose cells these are; they may come from a transplant donor.

The gene calls are TRBV6-5 and TRBJ2-1, with D maybe TRBD2 (5 bases). This CDR3 has 14 amino acids. Looked up from germline, CDR1 is MNHEY and CDR2 is SVGAGI. With 0 bases removed from V and 14 bases from J, the gap between germline ends came to 17 bases. CDR3 nucleotides: TGTGCCAGCAGTTACTCGATAGAGGGCAGGATCGAGTTCTTC. Translating gives CASSYSIEGRIEFF.

J is TRBJ2-5 and V is TRBV29-1, with a tentative D call TRBD2 (7 bases). CDR3 length: 15 amino acids. V gave up 7 bases and J gave up 4 bases, with 22 bases separating them. Germline CDR1 is SQVTM and CDR2 is ANQGSEA. The CDR3 reads CSARRAGASGETQYF. The CDR3 DNA reads TGCAGCGCACGCCGGGCGGGGGCTAGCGGAGAGACCCAGTACTTC. Looking up the rest from reference TRBV29-1 and TRBJ2-5 gives the full variable domain: SAVISQKPSRDICQRGTSLTIQCQVDSQVTMMFWYRQQPGQSLTLIATANQGSEATYESGFVIDKFPISRPNLTFSTLTVSNMSPEDSSIYLCSARRAGASGETQYFGPGTRLLVL.

CDR3 DNA: TGTGCCAGCAGCTTAGAGGGGAGGCTGCCGCTTAGAGGCTACACCTTC. This codes for CASSLEGRLPLRGYTF. The chain couples TRBV7-2 to TRBJ1-2, with TRBD1 as a possible D gene (5 bases). The germline V and J ends were trimmed by 1 base and 8 bases, with 20 bases remaining between them. The CDR3 consists of 16 residues. Germline V lookup: CDR1 SGHTA, CDR2 FQGNSA.

This clonotype was seen once. The CDR3, as DNA: TGTGCCAGCTCACCAGTCTTACTAGCATCCTACAATGAGCAGTTCTTC. Translation gives CASSPVLLASYNEQFF. The rearrangement links TRBV18 to TRBJ2-1; the D gene is possibly TRBD2 (6 bases). CDR3 length: 16 amino acids. The V and J ends lost 2 bases and 1 base respectively, with 12 bases between them. Germline V gene sequence: CDR1 KGHSH, CDR2 LQKENI. The full variable domain, completed using reference TRBV18 and TRBJ2-1, is NAGVMQNPRHLVRRRGQEARLRCSPMKGHSHVYWYRQLPEEGLKFMVYLQKENIIDESGMPKERFSAEFPKEGPSILRIQQVVRGDSAAYFCASSPVLLASYNEQFFGPGTRLTVL.

The chain links TRBV5-1 to TRBJ1-1; a weak D match, TRBD1 (5 bases). The CDR3 runs 14 residues. Deletions cut 2 bases from V and 8 bases from J, with 16 bases between. From germline, CDR1 is SGHRS and CDR2 YFSETQ. In nucleotides, the CDR3 is TGCGCCAGCAGCTTAAGAACCGGGACCCTAGAAGCTTTCTTT. Residues: CASSLRTGTLEAFF.

With respect to this clonotype: Without the conserved terminal phenylalanine or tryptophan, this CDR3 likely stems from a read error. V is TRBV20-1 and J is TRBJ1-5; unclear D gene. This CDR3 has 14 residues. V was shortened by 4 bases and J by 0 bases, with 10 bases between the two germline ends. From germline, CDR1 is DFQATT and CDR2 SNEGSKA (reference sequence). CDR3 in amino acids: CSAMSSYSNQPQHL. The CDR3 coding sequence is TGCAGTGCTATGTCTAGCTATAGCAATCAGCCCCAGCATTTG.

This clonotype was seen a single time. In nucleotides, the CDR3 is TGCAGTGCTAGAGGGGGTGGCAATCAGCCCCAGCATTTT. Protein: CSARGGGNQPQHF. The chain uses TRBV20-1 and TRBJ1-5; D gene ambiguous. The CDR3 is 13 residues long. With 1 base removed from V and 2 bases from J, the gap between germline ends came to 6 bases. Germline assignment: CDR1 DFQATT and CDR2 SNEGSKA (reference sequence).

This chain uses TRBV28 with TRBJ1-6; tentatively, D is TRBD1 (5 bases). The germline V and J ends were trimmed by 3 bases and 9 bases, with 18 bases remaining between them. Per the germline V gene, CDR1 is MDHEN and CDR2 is SYDVKM. The CDR3 length is 16 residues. The CDR3 bases are TGTGCCAGCAGTTTCCTTTCAGGGCCTGTTAGTTCACCCCTCCACTTT. This sequence encodes CASSFLSGPVSSPLHF.

The chain links TRBV12-3 or TRBV12-4 to TRBJ1-1; D not certain. The CDR3 totals 11 residues. V gave up 6 bases and J gave up 6 bases, with 8 bases separating them. Written as DNA, the CDR3 is TGTGCCAGCAGATTGGTGGCTGAAGCTTTCTTT. The encoded protein is CASRLVAEAFF.

This chain links TRBV3-1 with TRBJ1-2, with D tentatively TRBD1 (6 bases). In germline, CDR1 is LGHDT, CDR2 YNNKEL (reference sequence). This CDR3 has 14 amino acids. V lost 1 base, J lost 2 bases, and 8 bases lay in between. The CDR3 nucleotides are TGTGCCAGCAGCCAAGGGACAGTGAACTATGGCTACACCTTC. It specifies CASSQGTVNYGYTF.

The V gene is TRBV12-3 or TRBV12-4, the J gene TRBJ2-1; the match to TRBD2 covers 13 bases. This CDR3 comprises 16 residues. With 6 bases clipped from V and 8 bases from J, the junction kept 10 bases outside the gene matches. The CDR3 sequence: CASRKPGTSGIDEQFF. The CDR3 region has the DNA TGTGCCAGCAGAAAACCCGGGACTAGCGGGATCGATGAGCAGTTCTTC.

The chain combines TRBV7-2 with TRBJ1-2, with unresolved D. CDR3 length: 16 residues. V lost 2 bases and J 12 bases, leaving 25 bases between the germline ends. The V gene's germline CDR1 is SGHTA and CDR2 FQGNSA. CDR3 loop: CASSLHAGPAGGVHTF. The CDR3 DNA reads as TGTGCCAGCAGCTTACATGCAGGACCGGCAGGTGGGGTACACACCTTC.